One sample yielded the 11 T cell receptor beta chains listed below, sequenced in a study of T cells in Graves' hyperthyroidism and ophthalmopathy. Amplification yielded TCR beta CDR3 regions, with RNA transcripts as the source. Using the HTBI primer set, a first-round RT-PCR was run on the TCR CDR3. TCRdb independently ran MiXCR on the multiplex PCR reads; one entry per CDR3 protein. The data contain roughly 660,000 distinct CDR3 sequences, roughly 17% of them singletons. The sequenced material came from blood. Source of these receptors: a man aged 50-59 years with Graves' hyperthyroidism.

This clonotype was picked up many times. This chain joins TRBV12-3 or TRBV12-4 and TRBJ2-7, with D uncertain. Between the trimmed V and J ends, which lost 0 bases and 0 bases, there was a span of 9 bases. The CDR3 is 15 residues long. This CDR3 is CASSLAVSFSYEQYF. CDR3 sequence (DNA): TGTGCCAGCAGTTTAGCGGTATCATTCTCCTACGAGCAGTACTTC.

This clonotype was seen ten or more times. CDR3 sequence (DNA): TGTGCCAGCACCGAGACCCGGGGCCTGAACTACGAGCAGTACTTC. It translates to CASTETRGLNYEQYF. The chain has TRBV28 and TRBJ2-7; D may be TRBD1 or TRBD2 (5 bases each). V lost 7 bases, J lost 3 bases, and 19 bases lay in between. The CDR3 loop spans 15 amino acids. From germline, CDR1 is MDHEN and CDR2 SYDVKM.

This clonotype showed up many times. The chain combines TRBV2 with TRBJ2-5, with 10 bases aligning to TRBD2. The CDR3 runs to 18 residues. V lost 6 bases, J lost 2 bases, and 15 bases stayed unmatched. Germline V gene lookup returns CDR1 SNHLY and CDR2 FYNNEI. CDR3 nucleotides: TGTGCCAGCAGCCTCCCAGCGGGAGGGCCAAAGTTGCAAGAGACCCAGTACTTC. Protein sequence: CASSLPAGGPKLQETQYF.

The chain employs TRBV7-3 and TRBJ2-1; possible D gene TRBD1, 5 bases. Germline lookup yields CDR1 SGHTA and CDR2 FQGTGA. Trimming took off 3 bases at V and 6 bases at J, with 15 bases between the two ends. The CDR3 loop spans 15 amino acids. The CDR3 spells CASSFDSSTGNEQFF. In DNA, the CDR3 is TGTGCCAGCAGCTTCGACAGCTCTACGGGCAATGAGCAGTTCTTC.

This clonotype was detected ten times or more. The chain uses TRBV7-9 and TRBJ1-2; D is perhaps TRBD1 (6 bases). From germline, CDR1 is SEHNR and CDR2 FQNEAQ (reference sequence). Between the trimmed V and J ends, which lost 5 bases and 8 bases, there was a span of 12 bases. The CDR3 contains 12 residues. CDR3: CASSAQGSGYTF. In nucleotides, the CDR3 is TGTGCCAGCAGCGCCCAGGGGAGCGGCTACACCTTC.

There are many counts of this clonotype. The chain has TRBV19 and TRBJ2-1, with 9 positions matching TRBD2. J was trimmed by 6 bases and V by 10 bases; bases with no gene match: 16. From germline, CDR1 is LNHDA and CDR2 SQIVND (reference sequence). This CDR3 contains 16 residues. This CDR3 is CATTPTSGGRFNEQFF. Written as DNA, the CDR3 is TGTGCCACCACTCCCACGAGCGGGGGGCGCTTCAATGAGCAGTTCTTC.

With regard to this clonotype: The junction departs from the called germline gene at one end, perhaps through a read error. The V gene is TRBV7-2, the J gene TRBJ1-5; a weak D match, TRBD1 (6 bases). The CDR3 totals 15 residues. Germline CDR1 is SGHTA and CDR2 is FQGNSA. Here the CDR3 reads CAGSLGRGGNQPQHF. In nucleotides, the CDR3 is TGTGCCGGCAGCTTGGGAAGGGGGGGCAATCAGCCCCAGCATTTT.

A few counts support this clonotype. The chain is built from TRBV6-1 and TRBJ2-1; the D gene is possibly TRBD1 (6 bases). In germline, CDR1 is MNHNS, CDR2 SASEGT. The CDR3 consists of 11 residues. Deletions cut 8 bases from V and 12 bases from J, with 14 bases between. CDR3 residues: CASRIQGLQFF. The CDR3 DNA sequence: TGTGCCAGCCGAATACAGGGCTTGCAGTTCTTC.

The chain couples TRBV7-2 to TRBJ2-2; tentative D call: TRBD1 (6 bases). Germline loops: CDR1 SGHTA, CDR2 FQGNSA. The CDR3 runs 16 residues. Deletions cut 2 bases from V and 6 bases from J, with 16 bases between. The CDR3 coding sequence is TGTGCCAGCAGCTTAAGGCAGGGGATAGGGGCCGGGGAGCTGTTTTTT. Translation gives CASSLRQGIGAGELFF.

The gene calls are TRBV25-1 and TRBJ2-7, with D unclear. CDR1 is MGHDK and CDR2 is SYGVNS in the germline V gene. The CDR3 contains 13 residues. The germline V and J ends were trimmed by 3 bases and 7 bases, with 13 bases remaining between them. CDR3 DNA sequence: TGTGCCAGCAGTGACGGCACCTGGTCTGAGCAGTACTTC. The encoded protein is CASSDGTWSEQYF.

This clonotype appeared many times. The V call is TRBV2, the J call TRBJ2-7, with TRBD1 matching 7 bases. This CDR3 has 14 amino acids. Germline CDR1 SNHLY, CDR2 FYNNEI. With V trimmed by 4 bases and J by 3 bases, 6 bases remained unmatched. CDR3 coding DNA: TGTGCCAGCAGTGCAGGGACAGAAGACTACGAGCAGTACTTC. Residues: CASSAGTEDYEQYF.